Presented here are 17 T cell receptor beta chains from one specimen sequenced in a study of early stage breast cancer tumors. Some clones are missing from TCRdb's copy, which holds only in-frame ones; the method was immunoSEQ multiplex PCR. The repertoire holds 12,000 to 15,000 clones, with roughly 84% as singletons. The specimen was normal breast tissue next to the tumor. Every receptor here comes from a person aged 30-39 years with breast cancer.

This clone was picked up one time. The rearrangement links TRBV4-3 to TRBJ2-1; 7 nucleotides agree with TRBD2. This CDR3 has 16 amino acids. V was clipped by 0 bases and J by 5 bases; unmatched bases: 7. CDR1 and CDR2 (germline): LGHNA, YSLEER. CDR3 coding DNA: TGCGCCAGCAGCCAAGATGGGGGGGGATGGCACAATGAGCAGTTCTTC. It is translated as CASSQDGGGWHNEQFF.

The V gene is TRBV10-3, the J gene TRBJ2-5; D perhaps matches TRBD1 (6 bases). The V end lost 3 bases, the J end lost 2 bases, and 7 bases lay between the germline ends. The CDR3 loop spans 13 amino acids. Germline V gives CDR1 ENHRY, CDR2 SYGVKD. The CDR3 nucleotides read TGTGCCATCAGTGAAGGGGGACAAGAGACCCAGTACTTC. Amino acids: CAISEGGQETQYF.

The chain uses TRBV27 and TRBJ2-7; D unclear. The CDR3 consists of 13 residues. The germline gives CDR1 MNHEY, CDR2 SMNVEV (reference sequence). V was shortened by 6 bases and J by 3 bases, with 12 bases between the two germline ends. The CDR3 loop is CASRVSSRYEQYF. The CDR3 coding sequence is TGTGCCAGCAGGGTTTCTAGTCGCTACGAGCAGTACTTC.

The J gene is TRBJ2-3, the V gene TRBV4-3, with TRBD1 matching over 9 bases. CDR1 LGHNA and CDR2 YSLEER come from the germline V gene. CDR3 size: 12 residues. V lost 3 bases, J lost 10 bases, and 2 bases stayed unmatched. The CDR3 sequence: CASSQTGGAQYF. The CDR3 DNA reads TGCGCCAGCAGCCAGACAGGGGGAGCGCAGTATTTT.

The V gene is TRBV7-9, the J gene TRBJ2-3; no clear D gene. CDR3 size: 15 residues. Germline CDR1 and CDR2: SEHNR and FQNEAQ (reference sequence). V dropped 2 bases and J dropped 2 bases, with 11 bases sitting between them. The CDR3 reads CASSLKAMVTDTQYF. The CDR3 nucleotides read TGTGCCAGCAGCTTAAAGGCCATGGTCACAGATACGCAGTATTTT.

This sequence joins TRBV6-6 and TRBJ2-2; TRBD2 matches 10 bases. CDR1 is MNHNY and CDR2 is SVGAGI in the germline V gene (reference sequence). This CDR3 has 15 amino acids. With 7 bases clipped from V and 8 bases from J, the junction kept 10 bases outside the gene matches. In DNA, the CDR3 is TGTGCCAGCATCCGGGCTAGCGGGAGTTCTGGGGAGCTGTTTTTT. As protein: CASIRASGSSGELFF.

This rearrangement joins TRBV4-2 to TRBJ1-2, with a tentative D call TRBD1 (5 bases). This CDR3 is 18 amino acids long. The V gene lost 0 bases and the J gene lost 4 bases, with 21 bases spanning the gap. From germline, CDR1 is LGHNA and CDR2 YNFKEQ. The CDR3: CASSQDKVTGGNRYGYTF. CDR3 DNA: TGTGCCAGCAGCCAAGATAAAGTAACAGGCGGAAATCGCTATGGCTACACCTTC.

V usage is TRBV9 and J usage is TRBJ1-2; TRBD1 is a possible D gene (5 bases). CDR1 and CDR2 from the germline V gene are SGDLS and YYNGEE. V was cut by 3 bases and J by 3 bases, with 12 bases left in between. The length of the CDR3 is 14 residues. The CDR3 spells CASSGESGDYGYTF. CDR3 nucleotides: TGTGCCAGCAGCGGCGAATCGGGGGACTATGGCTACACCTTC.

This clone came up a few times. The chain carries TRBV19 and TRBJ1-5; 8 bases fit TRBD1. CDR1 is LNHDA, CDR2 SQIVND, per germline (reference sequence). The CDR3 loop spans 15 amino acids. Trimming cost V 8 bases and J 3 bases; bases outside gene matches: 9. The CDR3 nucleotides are TGTGCCAGTTCCCTGGACAGGGTCAACAATCAGCCCCAGCATTTT. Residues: CASSLDRVNNQPQHF.

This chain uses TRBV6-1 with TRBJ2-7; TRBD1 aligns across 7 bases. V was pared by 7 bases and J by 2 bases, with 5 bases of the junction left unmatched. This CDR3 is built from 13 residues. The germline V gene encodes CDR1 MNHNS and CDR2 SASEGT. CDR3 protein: CASTRTGTYEQYF. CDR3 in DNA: TGTGCCAGCACTCGGACAGGAACCTACGAGCAGTACTTC.

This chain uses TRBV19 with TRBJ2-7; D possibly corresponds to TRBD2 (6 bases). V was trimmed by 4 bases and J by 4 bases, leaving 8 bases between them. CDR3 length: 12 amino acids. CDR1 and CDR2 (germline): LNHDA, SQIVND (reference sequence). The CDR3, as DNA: TGTGCCAGTAGTACCGGGACTTACGAGCAGTACTTC. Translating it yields CASSTGTYEQYF.

The CDR3 loop is CASSLLGDPYYYEQYF. CDR3 in DNA: TGTGCCAGCAGCTTATTGGGGGATCCCTACTACTACGAGCAGTACTTC. V usage is TRBV7-9 and J usage is TRBJ2-7, with D perhaps assigned TRBD1 or TRBD2 (5 bases each). The V end lost 2 bases, the J end lost 3 bases, and 17 bases lay between the germline ends. This CDR3 comprises 16 residues. Germline V gene sequence: CDR1 SEHNR, CDR2 FQNEAQ (reference sequence).

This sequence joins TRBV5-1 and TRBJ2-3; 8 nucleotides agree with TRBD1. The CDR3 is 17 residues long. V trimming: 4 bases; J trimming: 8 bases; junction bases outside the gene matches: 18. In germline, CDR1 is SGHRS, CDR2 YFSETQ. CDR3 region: CASSPPGQGIGVVTQYF. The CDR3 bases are TGCGCCAGCAGCCCCCCAGGACAGGGAATAGGTGTTGTTACGCAGTATTTT.

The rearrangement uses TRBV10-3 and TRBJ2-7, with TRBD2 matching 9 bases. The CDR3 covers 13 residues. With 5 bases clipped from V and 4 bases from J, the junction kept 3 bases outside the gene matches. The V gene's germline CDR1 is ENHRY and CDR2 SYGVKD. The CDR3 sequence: CAISKLAGYEQYF. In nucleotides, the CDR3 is TGTGCCATCAGTAAACTAGCGGGTTACGAGCAGTACTTC.

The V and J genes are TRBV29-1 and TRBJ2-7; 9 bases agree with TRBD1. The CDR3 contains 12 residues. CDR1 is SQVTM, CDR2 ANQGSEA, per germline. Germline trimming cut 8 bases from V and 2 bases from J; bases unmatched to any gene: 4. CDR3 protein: CSIRDRAYEQYF. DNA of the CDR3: TGCAGCATCCGGGACAGGGCCTACGAGCAGTACTTC.

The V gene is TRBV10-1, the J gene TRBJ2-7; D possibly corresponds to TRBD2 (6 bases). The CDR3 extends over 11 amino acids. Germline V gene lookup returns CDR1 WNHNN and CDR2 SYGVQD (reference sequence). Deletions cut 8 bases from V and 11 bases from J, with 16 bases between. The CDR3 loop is CASPTRSTKYF. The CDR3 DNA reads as TGCGCCAGCCCGACTAGATCAACAAAGTACTTC.

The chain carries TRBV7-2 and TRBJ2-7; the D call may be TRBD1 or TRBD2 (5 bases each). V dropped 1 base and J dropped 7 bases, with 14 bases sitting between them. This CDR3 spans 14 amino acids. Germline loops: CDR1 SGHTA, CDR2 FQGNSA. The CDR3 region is CASSLGGRRREQYF. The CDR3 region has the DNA TGTGCCAGCAGCTTAGGGGGACGGCGGAGGGAGCAGTACTTC.